Reported below is one T cell receptor beta chain. No antigen is known for it. This specimen belongs to a study of cytomegalovirus exposure and HLA in healthy donors. General study points: Later on, analysis showed that most CMV-associated TCR beta chains appeared to be HLA-restricted.

CDR3 size: 15 residues. Germline assignment: CDR1 SGHRS and CDR2 YFSETQ. V was clipped by 6 bases and J by 1 base; unmatched bases: 9. 13 Jbeta primers and 60 Vbeta primers were used for the PCR. Per the original data handling: As a later analysis found, there were 80 million or so unique TCR beta chains, of which some 9.9 million were shared. Repertoires were generated with immunoSEQ multiplex PCR, while TCRdb's copy carries only in-frame clones and drops some. The D gene and trimming were derived from the DNA, and the V and J assignments and clone size from that table. The sample records about 150,000 clones, almost 85% being singletons.

The TCR comes from a boy between 2 and 10 years old in good health and CMV-seronegative. J is TRBJ1-1 and V is TRBV5-1, with TRBD1 matching 7 bases. Input material: PBMCs. In DNA, the CDR3 is TGCGCCAGCAACCAAGGGGGCGGGCGGAACACTGAAGCTTTCTTT. Amino acid sequence: CASNQGGGRNTEAFF.